This T cell receptor beta chain was observed in a study of blood T cells in healthy people across ages. Study-wide results and caveats: There was a strong correlation between TCR beta diversity and naive T cell percentage.

A second PCR, run for about 7 to 12 cycles, used a sample-barcoded 5' primer plus a J-beta primer mix. TCRdb independently ran MiXCR on the 5' RACE reads; one entry per CDR3 protein. The sample consists of about 540,000 distinct CDR3 sequences, approximately 25% of them appearing once. CDR3 length equals 18 residues. V gave up 0 bases and J gave up 1 base, with 18 bases separating them. The germline gives CDR1 LNHNV, CDR2 YYDKDF (reference sequence). This clonotype has ten or more counts. What it binds is not known. The sample also formed part of further work on T cells of mothers and their children.

The sequencing input was blood. This chain connects TRBV15 to TRBJ2-5; D is perhaps TRBD2 (6 bases). The TCR sequence derives from a boy aged 5-17 years in good health. The CDR3 spells CATSRDRGGVLIQETQYF. In nucleotides, the CDR3 is TGTGCCACCAGCAGAGATCGTGGCGGGGTCTTAATCCAAGAGACCCAGTACTTC.